This note documents a single T cell receptor beta chain sequence. Its recognized antigen is unknown. Base qualities are not recorded, but no much larger clone differs from it by a single base. These data belong to a study of patients and donors after allogeneic stem cell transplantation (dated by TCRdb to the early 2020s). The method was RT-PCR. Sequencing took place on a NextSeq 550. TCRdb redid the processing of the public reads, applying fastp at Q25 and MiXCR, and retained in-frame beta chains. Entries that share a CDR3 protein sequence are merged under the most common genes and DNA. The sample yields about 150,000 distinct CDR3 sequences; roughly 35% were counted once. About 50% of the sample is in the top ten clones. In the germline V gene, CDR1 corresponds to SGHDN and CDR2 to FVKESK. Trimming removed 0 bases from V and 5 bases from J; the gene matches leave 7 bases unexplained. The CDR3 holds 17 amino acids from the cysteine to the phenylalanine. CDR3 DNA is the only sequence kept; it has 51 bases, read in frame from the first base.

This TCR came from a human donor who was either an allogeneic HSCT recipient or a stem cell or donor lymphocyte infusion donor (not recorded which). It is not recorded whose cells these are; they may come from a transplant donor. The rearrangement joined TRBV14 to TRBJ1-6, with 7 bases aligning to TRBD1. The material sequenced was blood, either unsorted or a sorted T cell fraction (not recorded which). The CDR3 amino acid sequence is: CASSQERDSPNNSPLHF. The DNA reads TGTGCCAGCAGCCAAGAAAGGGACAGCCCAAATAATTCACCCCTCCACTTT.